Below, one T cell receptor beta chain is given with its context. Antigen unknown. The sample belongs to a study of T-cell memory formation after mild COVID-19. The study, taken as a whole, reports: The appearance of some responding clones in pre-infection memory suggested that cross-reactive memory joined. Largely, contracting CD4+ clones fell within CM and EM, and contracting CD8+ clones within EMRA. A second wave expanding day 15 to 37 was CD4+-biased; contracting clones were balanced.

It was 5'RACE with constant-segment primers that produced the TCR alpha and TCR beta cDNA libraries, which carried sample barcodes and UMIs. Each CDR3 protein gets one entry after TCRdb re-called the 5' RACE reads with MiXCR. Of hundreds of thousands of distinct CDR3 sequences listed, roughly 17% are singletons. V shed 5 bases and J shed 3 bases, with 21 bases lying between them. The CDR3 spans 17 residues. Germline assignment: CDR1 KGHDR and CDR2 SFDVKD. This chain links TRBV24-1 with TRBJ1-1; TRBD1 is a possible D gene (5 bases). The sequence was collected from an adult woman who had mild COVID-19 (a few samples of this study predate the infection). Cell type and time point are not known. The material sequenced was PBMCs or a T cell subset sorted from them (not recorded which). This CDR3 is CATSGRSREGLDTEAFF. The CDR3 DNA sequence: TGTGCCACCAGTGGCCGTTCTCGAGAGGGGTTGGACACTGAAGCTTTCTTT.